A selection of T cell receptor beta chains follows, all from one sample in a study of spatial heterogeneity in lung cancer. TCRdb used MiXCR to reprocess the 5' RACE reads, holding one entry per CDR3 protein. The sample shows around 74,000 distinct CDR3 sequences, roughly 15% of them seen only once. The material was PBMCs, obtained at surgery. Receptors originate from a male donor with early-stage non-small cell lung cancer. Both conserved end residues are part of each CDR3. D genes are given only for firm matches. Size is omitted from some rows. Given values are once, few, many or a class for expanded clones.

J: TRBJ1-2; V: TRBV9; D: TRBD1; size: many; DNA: TGTGCCAGCAGCTCCGGACAGGGCTCCTATGGCTACACCTTC; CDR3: CASSSGQGSYGYTF
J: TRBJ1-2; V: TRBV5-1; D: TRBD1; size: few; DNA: TGCGCCAGCAGCTCGACAGGGGTTAACTATGGCTACACCTTC; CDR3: CASSSTGVNYGYTF
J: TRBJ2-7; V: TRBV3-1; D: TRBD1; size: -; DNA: TGTGCCAGCAGCCAAGATTTGGGGTTCTGGGGACAGGGCTCCTACGAGCAGTACTTC; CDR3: CASSQDLGFWGQGSYEQYF
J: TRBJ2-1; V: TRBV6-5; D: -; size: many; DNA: TGTGCCAGCAGTTACTCGTCCGGGTCTAGGCGGAGTGAGCAGTTCTTC; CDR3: CASSYSSGSRRSEQFF
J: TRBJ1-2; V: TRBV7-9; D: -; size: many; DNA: TGTGCCAGCACCCTAGGAGGGCAGGGCTATGGCTACACCTTC; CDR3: CASTLGGQGYGYTF
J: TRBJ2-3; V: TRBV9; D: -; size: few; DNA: TGTGCCAGCAGCGTAGGAGATCGGGACACAGATACGCAGTATTTT; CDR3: CASSVGDRDTDTQYF
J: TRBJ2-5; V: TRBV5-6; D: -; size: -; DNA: TGTGCCAGCAGCTTGGTACTGGCAATCGGCCAAGAGACCCAGTACTTC; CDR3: CASSLVLAIGQETQYF
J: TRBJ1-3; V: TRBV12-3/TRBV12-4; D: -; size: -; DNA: TGTGCCAGCAGTCCTATTAGACGCTCCTCTGGAAACACCATATATTTT; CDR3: CASSPIRRSSGNTIYF
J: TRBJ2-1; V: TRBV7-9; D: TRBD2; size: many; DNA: TGTGCCAGCAGCTTAGTGGCTAGCGGGGACAATGAGCAGTTCTTC; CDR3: CASSLVASGDNEQFF
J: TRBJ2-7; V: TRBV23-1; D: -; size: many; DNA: TGCGCCAGCGGGCCCTCCTACGAGCAGTACTTC; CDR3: CASGPSYEQYF
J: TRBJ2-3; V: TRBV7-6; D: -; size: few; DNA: TGTGCCAGCAGCCCAGCGTCATCAGATACGCAGTATTTT; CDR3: CASSPASSDTQYF
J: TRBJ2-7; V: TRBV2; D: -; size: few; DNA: TGTGCCAGCAGTGAAGGGTGGGAGTCCCCCTACGAGCAGTACTTC; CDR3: CASSEGWESPYEQYF
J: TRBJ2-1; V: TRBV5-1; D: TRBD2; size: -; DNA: TGCGCCACCCAGCCAGAAGCGGGAGACTACTATGAGCAGTTCTTC; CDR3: CATQPEAGDYYEQFF
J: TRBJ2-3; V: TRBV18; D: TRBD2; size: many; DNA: TGTGCCAGCTCACCACCAGGCCTAGGCGGGGGGCTACAGTATTTT; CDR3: CASSPPGLGGGLQYF
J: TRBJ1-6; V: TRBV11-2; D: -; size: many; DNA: TGTGCCAGCAGCCGCCACGGAGATTCACCCCTCCACTTT; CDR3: CASSRHGDSPLHF
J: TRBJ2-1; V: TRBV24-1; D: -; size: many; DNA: TGTGCCACCAGTGATTTCACGGATGAGCAGTTCTTC; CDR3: CATSDFTDEQFF
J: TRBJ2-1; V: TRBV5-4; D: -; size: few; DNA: TGTGCCAGCAGTCGGAGCCGGGACTCCTCCTACAATGAGCAGTTCTTC; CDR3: CASSRSRDSSYNEQFF
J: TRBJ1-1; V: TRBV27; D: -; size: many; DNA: TGTGCCAGCAGTTTCTGGGGCAGGCAGGACACTGAAGCTTTCTTT; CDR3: CASSFWGRQDTEAFF
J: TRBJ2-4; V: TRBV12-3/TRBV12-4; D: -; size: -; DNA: TGTGCCAGCAGCTACCCGGGACTCGGCCAAAACATTCAGTACTTC; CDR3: CASSYPGLGQNIQYF
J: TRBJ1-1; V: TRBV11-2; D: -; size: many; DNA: TGTGCCAGCAGCTCCTTTCGGGGAAACACTGAAGCTTTCTTT; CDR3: CASSSFRGNTEAFF
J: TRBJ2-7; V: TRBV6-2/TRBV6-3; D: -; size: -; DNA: TGTGCCAGCAGGTGGGGGAGCCACGAGCAGTACTTC; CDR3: CASRWGSHEQYF
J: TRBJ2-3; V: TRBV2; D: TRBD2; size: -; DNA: TGTGCCATCCTGCGGTCCACTAGCGGAGTTAGCACAGATACGCAGTATTTT; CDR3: CAILRSTSGVSTDTQYF
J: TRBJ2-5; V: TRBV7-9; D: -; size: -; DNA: TGTGCCAGCAGCCTGACTTCGGAGACCCAGTACTTC; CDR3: CASSLTSETQYF
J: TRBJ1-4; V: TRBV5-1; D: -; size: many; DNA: TGCGCCAGCAGCTTTCTGGGGGGCGCATCAACTAATGAAAAACTGTTTTTT; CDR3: CASSFLGGASTNEKLFF
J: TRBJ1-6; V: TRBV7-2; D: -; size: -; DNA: TGTGCCAGCGGCGAGAGGGCTGCTTATAATTCACCCCTCCACTTT; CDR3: CASGERAAYNSPLHF
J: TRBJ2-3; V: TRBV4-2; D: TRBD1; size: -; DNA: TGTGCCAGCAGCCAAGAACCGCCGGGACAGGGCCTAGATACGCAGTATTTT; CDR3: CASSQEPPGQGLDTQYF
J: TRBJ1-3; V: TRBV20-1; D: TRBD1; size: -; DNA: TGCAGTGCTAGGGGACAGGGAACGGCCACCATATATTTT; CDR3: CSARGQGTATIYF
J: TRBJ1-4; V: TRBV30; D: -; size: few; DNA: TGTGCCTCCAGGACAGACGGTGAAAAACTGTTTTTT; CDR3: CASRTDGEKLFF
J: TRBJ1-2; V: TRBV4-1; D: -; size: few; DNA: TGCGCCAGCAGCCAAGTGGGGGAAAACTATGGCTACACCTTC; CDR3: CASSQVGENYGYTF
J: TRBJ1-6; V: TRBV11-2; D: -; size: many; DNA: TGTGCCAGCAGCTTAGAAACCGTAAATTCACCCCTCCACTTT; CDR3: CASSLETVNSPLHF
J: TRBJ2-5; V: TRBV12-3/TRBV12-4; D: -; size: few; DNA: TGTGCCAGCAGCTTGGGCGGGTCCCAGTACTTC; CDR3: CASSLGGSQYF
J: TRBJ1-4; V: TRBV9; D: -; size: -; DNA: TGTGCCAGCAGCGACAGATTGAATGAAAAACTGTTTTTT; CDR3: CASSDRLNEKLFF
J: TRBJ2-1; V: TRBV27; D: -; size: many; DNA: TGTGCCAGCAGTTTAGGGCAATCCAATGAGCAGTTCTTC; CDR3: CASSLGQSNEQFF
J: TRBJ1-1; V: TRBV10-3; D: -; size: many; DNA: TGTGCCATCAGTGAGGGGGTCGGGGTAGGCACTGAAGCTTTCTTT; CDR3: CAISEGVGVGTEAFF
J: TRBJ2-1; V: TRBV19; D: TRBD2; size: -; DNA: TGTGCCAGTAGTATTTCAGCGGGGGCTAACAATGAGCAGTTCTTC; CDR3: CASSISAGANNEQFF
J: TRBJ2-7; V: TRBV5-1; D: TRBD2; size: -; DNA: TGCGCCAGCAACAACGCGGGGGAGTACGAGCAGCACTTC; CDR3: CASNNAGEYEQHF
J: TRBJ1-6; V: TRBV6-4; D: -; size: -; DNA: TGTGCCAGCAGAGACAGCGATCGGAATTCACCCCTCCACTTT; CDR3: CASRDSDRNSPLHF
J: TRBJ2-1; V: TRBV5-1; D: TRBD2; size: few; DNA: TGCGCCAGCAGCCCGGGACTAGCGGTTGTTGGTGAGCAGTTCTTC; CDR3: CASSPGLAVVGEQFF
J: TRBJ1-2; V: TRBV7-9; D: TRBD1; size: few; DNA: TGTGCCGGAGATACTGGGACAGGGCGGAGCTATGGCTACACCTTC; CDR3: CAGDTGTGRSYGYTF
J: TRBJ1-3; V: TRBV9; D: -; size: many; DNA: TGTGCCAGCAGCGTAGGGGGCGGAAACACCATATATTTT; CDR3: CASSVGGGNTIYF
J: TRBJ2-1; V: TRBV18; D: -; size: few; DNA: TGTGCCAGCTCACCGAGTCCTGGCACAGGCTACAATGAGCAGTTCTTC; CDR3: CASSPSPGTGYNEQFF
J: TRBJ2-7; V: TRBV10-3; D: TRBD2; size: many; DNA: TGTGCCATCAGGGTCGTAGCGGGAGGTGGAGAGCAGTACTTC; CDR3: CAIRVVAGGGEQYF
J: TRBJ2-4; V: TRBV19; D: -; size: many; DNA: TGTGCCAGTAGGACCGGAAACATTCAGTACTTC; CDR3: CASRTGNIQYF
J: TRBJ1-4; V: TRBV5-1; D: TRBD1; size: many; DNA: TGCGCCAGCAGCTTCGACAGGGCTGAAAAACTGTTTTTT; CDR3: CASSFDRAEKLFF
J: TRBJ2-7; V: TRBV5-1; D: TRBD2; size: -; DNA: TGCGCCAGCAGCTTGCTAGCGGGAGGGCCTTCCTACGAGCAGTACTTC; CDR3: CASSLLAGGPSYEQYF
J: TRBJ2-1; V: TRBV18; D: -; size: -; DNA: TGTGCCAGCTCACAACGAAACAGGTACGATGAGCAGTTCTTC; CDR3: CASSQRNRYDEQFF
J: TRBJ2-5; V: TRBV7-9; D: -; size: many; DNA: TGTGCCAGCAGCTTCACAGAAAGACAAGAGACCCAGTACTTC; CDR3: CASSFTERQETQYF
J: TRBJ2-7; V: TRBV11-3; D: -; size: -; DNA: TGTGCCAGCAGCTTAGAGTTGGGGAGTGAGCAGTACTTC; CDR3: CASSLELGSEQYF
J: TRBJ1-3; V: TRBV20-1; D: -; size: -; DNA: TGCAGTGCTAGCTCGGGATCTGGAAACACCATATATTTT; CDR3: CSASSGSGNTIYF
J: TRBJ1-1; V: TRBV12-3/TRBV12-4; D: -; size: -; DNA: TGTGCCAGCAGTCTCAAGGAGAACACTGAAGCTTTCTTT; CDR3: CASSLKENTEAFF
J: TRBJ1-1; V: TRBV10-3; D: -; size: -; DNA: TGTGCCATCAGTTCAGGGCGCGCTGAAGCTTTCTTT; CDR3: CAISSGRAEAFF
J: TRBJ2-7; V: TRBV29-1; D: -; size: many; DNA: TGCAGCGTTGGGGCCGGACCCTACGAGCAGTACTTC; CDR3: CSVGAGPYEQYF
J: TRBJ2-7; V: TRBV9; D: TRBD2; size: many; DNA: TGTGCCAGCAGCGCCGGACTAGCGGGAGACGAGCAGTACTTC; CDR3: CASSAGLAGDEQYF
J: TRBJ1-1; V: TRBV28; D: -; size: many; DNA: TGTGCCAGCACCACGGGGGTTACAGAAGCTTTCTTT; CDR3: CASTTGVTEAFF
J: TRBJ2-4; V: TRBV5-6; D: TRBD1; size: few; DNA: TGTGCCAGCAGCCCGGGACAGGCTTTAGGCATTCAGTACTTC; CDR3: CASSPGQALGIQYF